These 16 T cell receptor beta chains originate from one sample sequenced in a study of CD4 and CD8 cells across lung adenocarcinoma regions. Each CDR3 protein gets one entry after TCRdb re-called the PCR reads with MiXCR. The sample yields 20,000 to 25,000 distinct CDR3 sequences, roughly 54% seen once. The sample consisted of CD8+ T cells from the center of a lung tumor. These receptors originate from a female donor with lung adenocarcinoma. The CD4 and CD8 labels of this study may be unreliable.

Remarks on this clonotype: The CDR3 does not close with the conserved phenylalanine or tryptophan, likely indicating a read error. It is unclear where the CDR3 begins or ends on the DNA, so no DNA is shown, and the CDR3 is as TCRdb lists it. The chain has TRBV4-1 and TRBJ2-1; TRBD1 was called by the table and not checked on the DNA. The CDR3 numbers 18 amino acids, ends counted. Germline lookup yields CDR1 MGHRA and CDR2 YSYEKL. CDR3 region: CASSPHTTQGSAPPLPFL.

V usage is TRBV28 and J usage is TRBJ2-5; D is ambiguous. Trimming pared 6 bases from V and 5 bases from J, leaving 1 base between. This CDR3 is 9 amino acids long. Germline V CDR1 and CDR2: MDHEN, SYDVKM. This CDR3 is CASRETQYF. The CDR3 nucleotides read TGTGCCAGCAGGGAGACCCAGTACTTC.

This clonotype is labeled medium-sized (0.01 to 0.1%). The rearrangement joins TRBV4-1 to TRBJ2-1, with D possibly called TRBD1 or TRBD2 (7 bases each). Per germline, CDR1 MGHRA and CDR2 YSYEKL. This CDR3 comprises 17 residues. Trimming took off 1 base at V and 2 bases at J, with 15 bases between the two ends. CDR3 protein: CASSQVPRGGTYNEQFF. The CDR3 DNA reads as TGCGCCAGCAGCCAAGTCCCCAGGGGGGGCACCTACAATGAGCAGTTCTTC.

This clonotype was seen just once. At one end the junction does not follow the germline gene, possibly because of a read error. The V gene is TRBV10-3, the J gene TRBJ2-5; D could derive from TRBD1 or TRBD2 (5 bases each). Germline CDR1 ENHRY, CDR2 SYGVKD. The CDR3 is made up of 15 amino acids. CDR3 in amino acids: CAVGDGARDQETQYF. CDR3 bases: TGTGCCGTCGGTGACGGGGCGCGTGACCAAGAGACGCAGTACTTC.

On this clonotype: Sequence at one end of the junction differs from germline and may be a read error. This rearrangement joins TRBV10-1 to TRBJ2-4; tentatively, D is TRBD1 or TRBD2 (5 bases each). The CDR3 consists of 14 residues. Germline CDR1 reads WNHNN; CDR2 reads SYGVQD (reference sequence). CDR3 sequence reads: CASTGPWGTNTQYF. CDR3 DNA: TGCGCCAGCACGGGGCCGTGGGGCACAAACACTCAGTACTTC.

This clonotype appeared a few times. The chain joins TRBV30 to TRBJ2-1, with 10 bases that match TRBD2. The CDR3 consists of 16 residues. The ends lost 1 base at V and 13 bases at J; junction bases unmatched: 16. The V gene's germline CDR1 is GTSNPN and CDR2 SVGIG (reference sequence). For the CDR3, the DNA is TGTGCCTGGAGTGACGGGGCTAGCGGGAGTTCTGGGACCCAGTTCTTC. Its translation is CAWSDGASGSSGTQFF. The full variable domain, completed using reference TRBV30 and TRBJ2-1, is SQTIHQWPATLVQPVGSPLSLECTVEGTSNPNLYWYRQAAGRGLQLLFYSVGIGQISSEVPQNLSASRPQDRQFILSSKKLLLSDSGFYLCAWSDGASGSSGTQFFGPGTRLTVL.

About this clonotype itself: A read error may account for a junction end that differs from germline. This chain joins TRBV10-3 and TRBJ2-3; perhaps TRBD2 as D (6 bases). The CDR3 extends over 15 amino acids. Germline loops: CDR1 ENHRY, CDR2 SYGVKD. CDR3 in amino acids: CGISEGLGAKNTQYF. The DNA for the CDR3 is TGTGGCATCAGTGAGGGACTGGGAGCGAAAAACACTCAGTATTTT.

The rearrangement uses TRBV6-1 and TRBJ1-2; D may be TRBD1 (6 bases). V was clipped by 6 bases and J by 8 bases, with 13 bases between them. The CDR3 extends over 12 amino acids. Germline V CDR1 and CDR2: MNHNS, SASEGT. The DNA for the CDR3 is TGTGCCAGCAGAACAGGACAGAACGGCTACACCTTC. It is translated as CASRTGQNGYTF.

This clonotype was counted many times. The J gene is TRBJ2-7, the V gene TRBV5-3; 10 bases agree with TRBD2. TRBV5-3 is designated an ORF whose function remains uncertain. Losses at the gene ends were 4 bases for V and 3 bases for J; bases not matched to a gene: 16. The CDR3 runs to 18 residues. CDR3 DNA: TGTGCCAGAAGCCTCCCTCTACAGGCAGCGGGAGGGTTCTACGAGCAGTACGTC. Its translation is CARSLPLQAAGGFYEQYV.

The J gene is TRBJ2-2, the V gene TRBV6-1; D possibly uses TRBD1 or TRBD2 (7 bases each). The V and J ends lost 7 bases and 16 bases respectively, with 28 bases between them. The CDR3 sequence is 15 residues long. CDR1 is MNHNS and CDR2 is SASEGT in the germline V gene. The CDR3 DNA reads TGTGCCAGCAAACACCAGGGGGGGGGCACCGGGGCGCAGTTTTTT. Translated, it gives CASKHQGGGTGAQFF.

Of note for this clonotype: The germline gene is not matched at one end of the junction; a read error may be the cause. The chain carries TRBV27 and TRBJ2-3; D not certain. CDR1 and CDR2 from the germline V gene are MNHEY and SMNVEV (reference sequence). The CDR3 covers 16 residues. DNA for the CDR3: TGTGCCAGCAGGTCTCCGCAGACTGTCGGCACAGATACGCAGTACTTT. This gives the protein CASRSPQTVGTDTQYF.

The sample holds one count of this clonotype. The chain carries TRBV7-6 and TRBJ2-3, with 7 bases lining up with TRBD1. The J call may be incorrect, as the DNA end agrees better with TRBJ2-5. The CDR3 totals 14 residues. Germline values: CDR1 SGHVS, CDR2 FNYEAQ. This CDR3 reads CASSLFDRAETQYF. CDR3 nucleotide sequence: TGTGCCAGCAGCCTATTCGACAGGGCAGAGACCCAGTACTTC.

The chain is built from TRBV5-1 and TRBJ1-1, with a possible D match to TRBD1 (5 bases). Looked up from germline, CDR1 is SGHRS and CDR2 is YFSETQ. There are 14 residues in the CDR3. Trimming stripped 0 bases from V and 8 bases from J, with 14 bases between. The CDR3 reads CASSLAQTGTEAFF. In DNA, the CDR3 is TGCGCCAGCAGCTTGGCCCAAACCGGGACCGAAGCTTTCTTT.

The chain combines TRBV15 with TRBJ2-6; D possibly corresponds to TRBD1 (6 bases). The V end lost 0 bases, the J end lost 5 bases, and 14 bases lay between the germline ends. This CDR3 is 17 amino acids long. Per germline, CDR1 LNHNV and CDR2 YYDKDF (reference sequence). In DNA form, the CDR3 reads TGTGCCACCAGCAGAGATCGGACAGCCGCTCGGGCCAACGTCCTGACTTTC. As protein: CATSRDRTAARANVLTF.

This clonotype was observed a handful of times. V and J are TRBV30 and TRBJ2-1; D call uncertain. The CDR3 sequence is 11 residues long. V was clipped by 0 bases and J by 8 bases, with 5 bases between them. Germline CDR1 GTSNPN, CDR2 SVGIG (reference sequence). CDR3 amino acids: CAWSVAYEQFF. As DNA, the CDR3 is TGTGCCTGGAGTGTAGCGTATGAGCAGTTCTTC.

The gene calls are TRBV6-5 and TRBJ2-3; tentatively, D is TRBD1 (7 bases). CDR1 and CDR2 from the germline V gene are MNHEY and SVGAGI. V lost 2 bases and J lost 5, with 14 bases in between. The CDR3 totals 15 residues. CDR3 nucleotides: TGTGCCAGCAGTTACCAGGGGGGTTACCAAGATACGCAGTATTTT. Translated, it gives CASSYQGGYQDTQYF.